This is a list of T cell receptor beta chains from one sample in a study of PD-L1 blockade in urothelial cancer. Some clones are missing from TCRdb's copy, which holds only in-frame ones; the method was immunoSEQ multiplex PCR. The sample yields around 66,000 clones, around nine tenths seen once. The sequencing here drew on PBMCs, taken around atezolizumab (anti-PD-L1) treatment. Every receptor here comes from a man aged 60 to 69 with urothelial cancer. The CDR3 runs from the conserved cysteine through the conserved F or W. Each record gives: D gene, V gene, clone size, CDR3 length, J gene, CDR3 protein, CDR3 DNA. A D gene is named only where the DNA matches it firmly. The size field is filled for only some rows; it gives once, few, many or a size class.

D gene: .; V gene: TRBV29-1; clone size: once; CDR3 length: 12; J gene: TRBJ2-7; CDR3 protein: CSVDSSGHEQYF; CDR3 DNA: TGCAGCGTAGACTCGAGCGGGCACGAGCAGTACTTC
D gene: .; V gene: TRBV7-3; clone size: once; CDR3 length: 17; J gene: TRBJ2-3; CDR3 protein: CASSLTQAPGSTDTQYF; CDR3 DNA: TGTGCCAGCAGCTTAACTCAGGCCCCGGGGAGCACAGATACGCAGTATTTT
D gene: .; V gene: TRBV7-3; clone size: .; CDR3 length: 13; J gene: TRBJ1-1; CDR3 protein: CASSPSPNTEAFF; CDR3 DNA: TGTGCCAGCAGCCCCTCCCCGAACACTGAAGCTTTCTTT
D gene: TRBD2; V gene: TRBV9; clone size: .; CDR3 length: 14; J gene: TRBJ2-3; CDR3 protein: CASSGEGPLDTQYF; CDR3 DNA: TGTGCCAGCAGCGGGGAGGGCCCGTTGGATACGCAGTATTTT
D gene: TRBD2; V gene: TRBV28; clone size: .; CDR3 length: 18; J gene: TRBJ2-3; CDR3 protein: CASSLVLAGLASTDTQYF; CDR3 DNA: TGTGCCAGCAGTTTAGTCCTAGCGGGACTCGCTAGCACAGATACGCAGTATTTT
D gene: .; V gene: TRBV6-5; clone size: .; CDR3 length: 11; J gene: TRBJ1-1; CDR3 protein: CASSSNTEAFF; CDR3 DNA: TGTGCCAGCAGCTCGAACACTGAAGCTTTCTTT
D gene: .; V gene: TRBV5-1; clone size: .; CDR3 length: 16; J gene: TRBJ1-4; CDR3 protein: CASSLEQVGANEKLFF; CDR3 DNA: TGCGCCAGCAGCTTGGAGCAGGTGGGAGCTAATGAAAAACTGTTTTTT
D gene: .; V gene: TRBV28; clone size: .; CDR3 length: 18; J gene: TRBJ2-7; CDR3 protein: CASSPTFEPRIDSYEQYF; CDR3 DNA: TGTGCCAGCTCACCCACCTTCGAACCCAGAATTGACTCCTACGAGCAGTACTTC
D gene: TRBD1; V gene: TRBV6-1; clone size: .; CDR3 length: 15; J gene: TRBJ2-3; CDR3 protein: CASSGDRGLTDTQYF; CDR3 DNA: TGTGCCAGCAGTGGGGACAGGGGACTAACAGATACGCAGTATTTT
D gene: TRBD2; V gene: TRBV28; clone size: .; CDR3 length: 15; J gene: TRBJ2-7; CDR3 protein: CASSFALAGRYEQYF; CDR3 DNA: TGTGCCAGCAGTTTCGCTCTAGCGGGAAGGTACGAGCAGTACTTC
D gene: TRBD1; V gene: TRBV7-2; clone size: once; CDR3 length: 13; J gene: TRBJ2-5; CDR3 protein: CASSEDREETQYF; CDR3 DNA: TGTGCCAGCAGCGAGGACAGGGAAGAGACCCAGTACTTC
D gene: .; V gene: TRBV28; clone size: .; CDR3 length: 15; J gene: TRBJ2-7; CDR3 protein: CASSLSGSTPLEQYF; CDR3 DNA: TGTGCCAGCAGTTTATCCGGGAGTACCCCTCTTGAGCAGTACTTC
D gene: .; V gene: TRBV7-3; clone size: .; CDR3 length: 13; J gene: TRBJ1-1; CDR3 protein: CASSGGLNTEAFF; CDR3 DNA: TGTGCCAGCAGCGGAGGGCTTAACACTGAAGCTTTCTTT
D gene: .; V gene: TRBV7-9; clone size: .; CDR3 length: 12; J gene: TRBJ2-7; CDR3 protein: CASSLGGVEQYF; CDR3 DNA: TGTGCCAGCAGCTTAGGGGGGGTCGAGCAGTACTTC